This passage covers 12 T cell receptor beta chains from one sample sequenced in a study of blood T cell repertoires in COVID-19. Sequencing used immunoSEQ multiplex PCR; TCRdb keeps in-frame clones, though not all of them. The sample records approximately 40,000 clones, around nine tenths being singletons. The sample taken for sequencing was peripheral blood. These receptor sequences come from a human donor in a cohort sampled during active COVID-19.

The V and J genes are TRBV20-1 and TRBJ2-7; D perhaps matches TRBD2 (6 bases). CDR3 length equals 14 residues. V lost 3 bases and J lost 0, with 12 bases in between. The germline V gene encodes CDR1 DFQATT and CDR2 SNEGSKA (reference sequence). As DNA, the CDR3 is TGCAGTGCTAGTCAGGCGGGGTTCTCCTACGAGCAGTACTTC. Amino acids: CSASQAGFSYEQYF.

This chain links TRBV5-1 with TRBJ2-3, with 8 bases identical to TRBD2. In germline, CDR1 is SGHRS, CDR2 YFSETQ. V trimming: 3 bases; J trimming: 0 bases; junction bases outside the gene matches: 0. The CDR3 runs 14 residues. The CDR3 spells CASSSGGSTDTQYF. The CDR3 DNA reads TGCGCCAGCAGCTCGGGGGGGAGCACAGATACGCAGTATTTT.

This clone was counted only a few times. This chain links TRBV28 with TRBJ2-7, with a tentative D call TRBD2 (6 bases). The CDR3 spans 14 residues. Germline V gene sequence: CDR1 MDHEN, CDR2 SYDVKM. V lost 7 bases, J lost 4 bases, and 17 bases lay in between. Here the CDR3 reads CASTLAGSGYEQYF. CDR3 DNA: TGTGCCAGCACTCTCGCGGGGTCAGGATACGAGCAGTACTTC.

CDR3 DNA sequence: TGTGCCATCGGAAGGACTAGCGGGGGTGTATACGAGCAGTACTTC. Encoded protein: CAIGRTSGGVYEQYF. V and J are TRBV10-3 and TRBJ2-7, with 13 bases aligning to TRBD2. The germline gives CDR1 ENHRY, CDR2 SYGVKD. The CDR3 loop spans 15 amino acids. Trimming removed 8 bases from V and 4 bases from J; junction bases left unmatched: 8.

The chain is built from TRBV28 and TRBJ2-7; D remains ambiguous. The V end lost 6 bases, the J end lost 2 bases, and 26 bases lay between the germline ends. Germline V gene lookup returns CDR1 MDHEN and CDR2 SYDVKM. CDR3 size: 18 residues. The CDR3 sequence is CASSEPAPAASLTYEQYF. CDR3 DNA sequence: TGTGCCAGCAGCGAACCCGCACCCGCGGCTTCACTAACCTACGAGCAGTACTTC.

The chain employs TRBV12-3 or TRBV12-4 and TRBJ2-3; D remains unclear. V was clipped by 5 bases and J by 5 bases, with 11 bases between them. The CDR3 length is 13 residues. In nucleotides, the CDR3 is TGTGCCAGCAGTCGAGACTTACAAGATACGCAGTATTTT. This gives the protein CASSRDLQDTQYF.

This chain connects TRBV5-8 to TRBJ2-1, with 8 bases matching TRBD2. Germline V gives CDR1 SGHTS, CDR2 YDEGEE. V was clipped by 2 bases and J by 7 bases; unmatched bases: 14. The CDR3 spans 17 residues. CDR3 bases: TGTGCCAGCAGCTTATCGGGGGGGAACTTTAGAGGGAATGAGCAGTTCTTC. It translates to CASSLSGGNFRGNEQFF.

The chain has TRBV3-1 (or the pseudogene TRBV3-2) and TRBJ1-2; weak D call: TRBD1 (6 bases). The CDR3 covers 16 residues. Germline V gene sequence: CDR1 LGHDT, CDR2 YNNKEL (reference sequence). V lost 0 bases to trimming and J lost 8 bases, with 19 bases between them. The CDR3 DNA is TGTGCCAGCAGCCAAGATCAGGGCAGGGGATCGGAAGGCTACACCTTC. Translation gives CASSQDQGRGSEGYTF.

The genes are TRBV5-4 and TRBJ1-3; D ambiguous. Germline V gives CDR1 SGHNT, CDR2 YYREEE (reference sequence). The V and J ends lost 0 bases and 0 bases respectively, with 7 bases between them. The CDR3 consists of 15 residues. The CDR3 loop is CASSLDRASGNTIYF. The CDR3 nucleotides are TGTGCCAGCAGCTTGGACCGAGCCTCTGGAAACACCATATATTTT. The full variable domain, in which reference TRBV5-4 and TRBJ1-3 provide the parts outside the CDR3, is ETGVTQSPTHLIKTRGQQVTLRCSSQSGHNTVSWYQQALGQGPQFIFQYYREEENGRGNFPPRFSGLQFPNYSSELNVNALELDDSALYLCASSLDRASGNTIYFGEGSWLTVV.

V is TRBV27 and J is TRBJ2-1, with 8 bases that match TRBD2. Germline V gives CDR1 MNHEY, CDR2 SMNVEV (reference sequence). V gave up 5 bases and J gave up 8 bases; unmatched junction bases: 8. This CDR3 is built from 14 residues. The CDR3 bases are TGTGCCAGCAGTCCACGCGGGGGGTGGGATGAGCAGTTCTTC. Amino acid sequence: CASSPRGGWDEQFF.

The chain uses TRBV11-2 and TRBJ2-1; TRBD1 might be the D (5 bases). Per the germline V gene, CDR1 is SGHAT and CDR2 is FQNNGV. The CDR3 is made up of 15 amino acids. V lost 1 base, J lost 3 bases, and 10 bases lay in between. The chain's CDR3 is CASSLGGPVYNEQFF. Here the CDR3 DNA reads TGTGCCAGCAGCTTAGGGGGCCCCGTCTACAATGAGCAGTTCTTC.

This clone was recorded only once. This chain joins TRBV11-2 and TRBJ2-3, with D possibly being TRBD1 (6 bases). V dropped 4 bases and J dropped 7 bases, with 18 bases sitting between them. CDR3 length: 15 residues. Germline CDR1 is SGHAT and CDR2 is FQNNGV. DNA of the CDR3: TGTGCCAGCAGCTCAGAACCCCAGGGGCACCATACGCAGTATTTT. Its translation: CASSSEPQGHHTQYF. Using reference TRBV11-2 and TRBJ2-3 for the parts outside the CDR3, the full variable domain is EAGVAQSPRYKIIEKRQSVAFWCNPISGHATLYWYQQILGQGPKLLIQFQNNGVVDDSQLPKDRFSAERLKGVDSTLKIQPAKLEDSAVYLCASSSEPQGHHTQYFGPGTRLTVL.